The T cell receptor (beta chain) described here comes from a study of siplizumab effects on memory and regulatory T cells. Broader study findings: In controls, about 28% of mappable alloreactive CD4+ clones were Treg-derived on average, versus around 71% with siplizumab. Researchers could map only a minor fraction of alloreactive clones to unstimulated subsets. Naive T cells seemed more diverse than memory cells; they also seemed major alloresponse contributors.

Germline CDR1 reads LNHDA; CDR2 reads SQIVND (reference sequence). The CDR3 contains 14 residues. Deletions cut 3 bases from V and 0 bases from J, with 6 bases between. Concerning this clone itself: The antigen remains undetermined.

TCRdb keeps only in-frame clones here, not all; method: immunoSEQ multiplex PCR. The table records some 100,000 clones, approximately 93% of them present only once. This TCR came from a human donor in good health. The gene calls are TRBV19 and TRBJ1-5; D ambiguous. Sequences were obtained from CD8+ T cells sorted from blood. CDR3 coding DNA: TGTGCCAGTAGTATGGAATATAGCAATCAGCCCCAGCATTTT. It yields the protein CASSMEYSNQPQHF.